Sequencing of this TCR beta chain was carried out in a study of T-cell memory formation after mild COVID-19. Across the whole study: The two donors had largely donor-specific TCR clusters. Study-level findings and limits: CD4/CD8 balance held among clones contracting day 15 to 85, and later expanders leaned CD4+. CD4+ contracting clones were found mainly in CM and EM, and CD8+ ones in EMRA.

This clonotype was counted many times. Its target is not known. 5'RACE primed from the constant segment yielded TCR alpha and TCR beta cDNA libraries bearing sample barcodes and UMIs. A single record per CDR3 protein comes from TCRdb applying MiXCR to the 5' RACE reads. The sample has 120,000 to 150,000 distinct CDR3 sequences; roughly 6.3% are singletons. CDR3 length: 15 amino acids. CDR1 is SGHDT and CDR2 is YYEEEE in the germline V gene. V lost 1 base and J 5 bases, leaving 15 bases between the germline ends. The sample consisted of PBMCs or a T cell subset sorted from them (not recorded which). The TCR originated in an adult woman who had mild COVID-19 (a few samples of this study predate the infection). Cell type and time point are not known. The chain combines TRBV5-6 with TRBJ1-1, with a tentative D call TRBD1 (6 bases). The CDR3, as DNA: TGTGCCAGCAGCTTGCTATTTTGGGGGCTAACTGAAGCTTTCTTT. Translated, it gives CASSLLFWGLTEAFF.